These T cell receptor beta chains were read from a single sample in a study of identical twins. TCRdb re-analysed the 5' RACE reads in MiXCR, keeping a single row per CDR3 protein. This sample has 350,000 or so distinct CDR3 sequences, with approximately 8.7% found just once. Input material: naive T cells sorted from blood. Receptor source: a woman between 50 and 59 years old in good health. Both conserved end residues are part of each CDR3. The D gene is left open where the match is weak. Where a row states a size, it is once, few, many or the class of an expanded clone; other rows omit it.

d_call,v_call,clone_size,j_call,cdr3_aa,cdr3_nt
TRBD1,TRBV7-2,NA,TRBJ2-7,CASSLVWDRFYEQYF,TGTGCCAGCAGCTTAGTGTGGGACAGGTTCTACGAGCAGTACTTC
NA,TRBV20-1,NA,TRBJ1-1,CSARRAPTANTEAFF,TGCAGTGCAAGGCGGGCCCCGACTGCTAACACTGAAGCTTTCTTT
NA,TRBV12-3/TRBV12-4,many,TRBJ2-1,CASTNPGYRSSYNEQFF,TGTGCCAGTACTAATCCAGGCTACCGCAGCTCCTACAATGAGCAGTTCTTC
NA,TRBV11-3,few,TRBJ1-2,CASSLWEVEDGDYGYTF,TGTGCCAGCAGCCTATGGGAGGTTGAGGATGGGGACTATGGCTACACCTTC
TRBD2,TRBV10-2,few,TRBJ2-2,CASSEPGTSGKNTGELFF,TGCGCCAGCAGTGAACCCGGGACTAGCGGGAAGAACACCGGGGAGCTGTTTTTT
NA,TRBV6-5,many,TRBJ1-1,CASTRTGMNTEAFF,TGTGCCAGCACCCGGACGGGGATGAACACTGAAGCTTTCTTT
NA,TRBV6-1,NA,TRBJ2-2,CASSEAPLTGELFF,TGTGCCAGCAGTGAAGCGCCACTTACCGGGGAGCTGTTTTTT
NA,TRBV30,NA,TRBJ1-4,CAWSVREEKLFF,TGTGCCTGGAGTGTACGGGAGGAAAAACTGTTTTTT
NA,TRBV20-1,few,TRBJ1-2,CSARDQVGYGYTF,TGCAGTGCTAGAGATCAGGTGGGGTATGGCTACACCTTC
NA,TRBV3-1,many,TRBJ2-1,CASSQGTNPYNEQFF,TGTGCCAGCAGCCAAGGTACAAACCCCTACAATGAGCAGTTCTTC
NA,TRBV18,NA,TRBJ2-7,CASSGGATYEQYF,TGTGCCAGCTCAGGGGGCGCTACCTACGAGCAGTACTTC
TRBD2,TRBV15,many,TRBJ2-3,CATSTADRPSGRDTQYF,TGTGCCACCAGCACCGCCGACCGGCCTAGCGGGAGGGATACGCAGTATTTT
TRBD2,TRBV7-9,NA,TRBJ2-1,CASSYGLADEQFF,TGTGCCAGCAGTTACGGACTAGCGGATGAGCAGTTCTTC
NA,TRBV24-1,NA,TRBJ2-2,CATNKGFTGELFF,TGTGCCACCAATAAAGGATTCACCGGGGAGCTGTTTTTT
NA,TRBV24-1,few,TRBJ2-3,CATSDLSPSTDTQYF,TGTGCCACCAGTGATCTTTCCCCCTCCACAGATACGCAGTATTTT
NA,TRBV10-3,NA,TRBJ1-5,CAIKADLTNQPQHF,TGTGCCATCAAGGCAGATCTAACGAATCAGCCCCAGCATTTT
NA,TRBV12-3/TRBV12-4,few,TRBJ1-1,CASSPSRMAEAFF,TGTGCCAGCAGTCCCTCGAGGATGGCTGAAGCTTTCTTT
NA,TRBV7-2,NA,TRBJ2-2,CASSSVAVTGELFF,TGTGCCAGCAGCTCCGTAGCGGTTACCGGGGAGCTGTTTTTT
NA,TRBV6-5,many,TRBJ1-1,CASRQVAGEAFF,TGTGCCAGCAGACAGGTGGCGGGTGAAGCTTTCTTT
NA,TRBV5-1,many,TRBJ2-2,CASSLVQAPGELFF,TGCGCCAGCAGCTTGGTGCAGGCCCCCGGGGAGCTGTTTTTT
NA,TRBV27,few,TRBJ2-5,CASSPRASPLEETQYF,TGTGCCAGCAGTCCGAGGGCTAGTCCGCTCGAAGAGACCCAGTACTTC
TRBD2,TRBV27,few,TRBJ2-1,CASSFVSGGEQFF,TGTGCCAGCAGTTTCGTCTCGGGGGGTGAGCAGTTCTTC
NA,TRBV7-3,many,TRBJ1-5,CAGRGGNQPQHF,TGTGCCGGGCGCGGGGGCAATCAGCCCCAGCATTTT
NA,TRBV12-3/TRBV12-4,NA,TRBJ1-5,CASSLAGVRQPQHF,TGTGCCAGCAGTTTAGCAGGGGTGCGGCAGCCCCAGCATTTT
NA,TRBV15,few,TRBJ2-3,CATSRDSAESTDTQYF,TGTGCCACCAGCAGAGATTCGGCGGAGAGCACAGATACGCAGTATTTT
NA,TRBV19,few,TRBJ2-1,CASSSGPGSHNEQFF,TGTGCCAGTAGCAGCGGGCCGGGGAGTCACAATGAGCAGTTCTTC
NA,TRBV12-3/TRBV12-4,many,TRBJ2-1,CASSFNGRRGNEQFF,TGTGCCAGCAGTTTTAACGGGAGGAGGGGGAATGAGCAGTTCTTC
NA,TRBV12-3/TRBV12-4,NA,TRBJ1-1,CASSHRGEAFF,TGTGCCAGCAGTCACCGAGGGGAAGCTTTCTTT